A selection of T cell receptor beta chains follows, all from one sample in a study of cytomegalovirus exposure and HLA in healthy donors. Here immunoSEQ multiplex PCR was the method, and the copy in TCRdb shows in-frame clones only, minus some. The data hold some 150,000 clones, with around 78% observed a single time. Sequenced input: PBMCs. The receptors derive from a woman in her thirties in good health and CMV-seropositive. CDR3s include the opening cysteine and the closing phenylalanine or tryptophan. The D gene is left open where the match is weak. Clone size is stated in some rows and not others, as once, few, many or a class when expanded.

J gene	D gene	V gene	clone size	CDR3 protein	CDR3 DNA
TRBJ2-7	-	TRBV4-1	once	CASSHRNYREGDSSYEQYF	TGCGCCAGCAGCCACCGGAATTACAGGGAGGGAGACAGCTCCTACGAGCAGTACTTC
TRBJ2-7	-	TRBV4-1	-	CASSLAESYEQYF	TGCGCCAGCAGCCTGGCGGAGTCCTACGAGCAGTACTTC
TRBJ2-3	TRBD2	TRBV2	-	CASKWLAGTTDTQYF	TGTGCCAGCAAGTGGCTAGCGGGTACCACAGATACGCAGTATTTT
TRBJ1-1	-	TRBV12-5	-	CASGLVRGILNTEAFF	TGTGCTAGTGGTTTGGTACGGGGGATTTTGAACACTGAAGCTTTCTTT
TRBJ2-2	-	TRBV6-1	few	CASSQGLNTGELFF	TGTGCCAGCAGCCAAGGACTTAACACCGGGGAGCTGTTTTTT
TRBJ2-3	-	TRBV9	-	CASSGSTGGSSTDTQYF	TGTGCCAGCAGCGGATCGACGGGGGGCTCTAGCACAGATACGCAGTATTTT
TRBJ2-7	TRBD2	TRBV6-6	few	CASRTSVSYEQYF	TGTGCCAGCAGAACTAGCGTGTCCTACGAGCAGTACTTC
TRBJ2-1	-	TRBV29-1	-	CSVRGDNEQFF	TGCAGCGTTCGCGGGGACAATGAGCAGTTCTTC
TRBJ2-7	-	TRBV29-1	-	CSVDPTGGKGGSYEQYF	TGCAGCGTTGACCCCACCGGAGGTAAAGGAGGTTCTTACGAGCAGTACTTC
TRBJ1-5	-	TRBV25-1	-	CASRWGDQPQHF	TGTGCCAGCAGGTGGGGGGATCAGCCCCAGCATTTT
TRBJ2-3	-	TRBV7-2	-	CASRLGTDTQYF	TGTGCCAGCCGTCTTGGCACAGATACGCAGTATTTT
TRBJ2-1	-	TRBV2	-	CASSVGGGGADEQFF	TGTGCCAGCAGTGTCGGCGGGGGCGGTGCCGATGAGCAGTTCTTC
TRBJ2-2	-	TRBV5-4	-	CASRAGTRNTGELFF	TGTGCCAGCAGGGCCGGGACACGGAACACCGGGGAGCTGTTTTTT
TRBJ2-7	TRBD2	TRBV28	-	CASMELAGATYEQYF	TGTGCCAGCATGGAACTAGCGGGGGCCACCTACGAGCAGTACTTC
TRBJ1-2	-	TRBV11-2	-	CASSLLGWDYGYTF	TGTGCCAGCAGCTTACTAGGTTGGGACTATGGCTACACCTTC
TRBJ2-7	-	TRBV7-9	-	CASSWGSEQYF	TGTGCCAGCAGCTGGGGCAGCGAGCAGTACTTC
TRBJ1-5	TRBD1	TRBV30	-	CAWTGGDNQPQHF	TGTGCCTGGACAGGGGGAGATAATCAGCCCCAGCATTTT
TRBJ1-2	TRBD1	TRBV7-9	-	CASSSGTGFADGYTF	TGTGCCAGCAGCTCCGGGACAGGGTTTGCGGATGGCTACACCTTC
TRBJ1-4	TRBD1	TRBV7-2	-	CASSLRTGGPDVFF	TGTGCCAGCAGCCTCAGGACAGGGGGCCCGGACGTGTTTTTT
TRBJ1-1	-	TRBV5-4	once	CASSPEGPNTEAFF	TGTGCCAGCAGCCCGGAGGGTCCGAACACTGAAGCTTTCTTT
TRBJ1-2	TRBD1	TRBV15	-	CATSGGQGGDYGYTF	TGTGCCACCAGTGGTGGACAGGGAGGGGACTATGGCTACACCTTC
TRBJ1-2	-	TRBV28	-	CASSSHGTGERGYTF	TGTGCCAGCAGTTCTCACGGGACGGGAGAGCGGGGCTACACCTTC
TRBJ2-1	-	TRBV5-1	-	CASYLRPGGDEQFF	TGCGCCAGCTACTTAAGACCCGGAGGCGATGAGCAGTTCTTC
TRBJ1-3	-	TRBV19	-	CASSTGLTSGNTIYF	TGTGCCAGTAGTACCGGACTGACCTCTGGAAACACCATATATTTT
TRBJ2-1	TRBD2	TRBV4-3	-	CASSQDPSPSSGGNNEQFF	TGCGCCAGCAGCCAAGATCCTAGCCCCTCTAGCGGGGGGAACAATGAGCAGTTCTTC
TRBJ1-4	TRBD1	TRBV2	-	CATWDRYEKLFF	TGTGCCACTTGGGACAGATATGAAAAACTGTTTTTT
TRBJ2-7	-	TRBV2	-	CASSKNRDSWEQYF	TGTGCCAGCAGTAAGAACAGAGATTCGTGGGAGCAGTACTTC
TRBJ2-7	-	TRBV10-2	-	CASSESDRLYEQYF	TGCGCCAGCAGTGAGTCAGACAGGTTATACGAGCAGTACTTC